This entry features one T cell receptor (beta chain) sequence. The read ends 3 residues early relative to the CDR3; the germline J gene fills the gap. The sample comes from a study of T cells in women clearing cervical HPV infection. About the research overall: Cases: HPV16-related CIN3 or worse on histology, a couple of invasive cancers. Controls' single incident HPV16 infection cleared within 12 months without precancer. Controls gave blood once infection was undetectable; cases at lesion identification.

Trimming at V came to 0 bases and at J to 4 bases, leaving 5 bases not matched to a gene. The V gene's germline CDR1 is SGHRS and CDR2 YFSETQ. There are 15 residues in the CDR3. Using immunoSEQ multiplex PCR, the repertoire was profiled, and TCRdb retains in-frame clones only, with some absent. This sample's table has under 50,000 clones. The V call is TRBV5-1, the J call TRBJ2-7; 9 nucleotides match TRBD1. Sequencing was performed on blood buffy coat. This clonotype was obtained from a woman aged 18 to 69 with a cervical HPV16 infection that either progressed to CIN3+ or cleared (not recorded which). The sequenced part of the CDR3 DNA is TGCGCCAGCAGCTTGGCCGGGACAGGGTGGTACGAG. It is translated as CASSLAGTGWYE. The whole CDR3 region reads CASSLAGTGWYEQYF.